This TCR beta chain was retrieved from a study of shared clonotypes between healthy human individuals. Study-wide findings and caveats: Lower generation probabilities were found for non-shared clonotypes than for those shared by all four donors. Richness estimates generally favored naive over memory subsets. Sampling included only blood; tissue repertoires likely differ.

The CDR3 extends over 14 amino acids. Germline V gene sequence: CDR1 MNHEY, CDR2 SMNVEV (reference sequence). V dropped 5 bases and J dropped 5; count of bases not matched to a gene: 9. Data came from immunoSEQ multiplex PCR; TCRdb stores just in-frame clones and leaves some out. The table lists more than 500,000 clones, 95% of them singletons. Remarks on this clone: Its antigen remains unknown. The same CDR3 arises from other DNA sequences in this sample as well.

Naive-designated CD8 cells lacked CD45RO, were positively enriched for CCR7, and omitted terminally differentiated effector memory CD45RA+ cells. Sample: naive CD8+ T cells sorted from blood. This sequence joins TRBV27 and TRBJ2-7, with 7 bases matching TRBD1. This TCR derives from a woman under 40 in good health. This CDR3 is CASSLRQGSNEQYF. CDR3 DNA: TGTGCCAGCAGTCTTCGACAGGGAAGTAACGAGCAGTACTTC.